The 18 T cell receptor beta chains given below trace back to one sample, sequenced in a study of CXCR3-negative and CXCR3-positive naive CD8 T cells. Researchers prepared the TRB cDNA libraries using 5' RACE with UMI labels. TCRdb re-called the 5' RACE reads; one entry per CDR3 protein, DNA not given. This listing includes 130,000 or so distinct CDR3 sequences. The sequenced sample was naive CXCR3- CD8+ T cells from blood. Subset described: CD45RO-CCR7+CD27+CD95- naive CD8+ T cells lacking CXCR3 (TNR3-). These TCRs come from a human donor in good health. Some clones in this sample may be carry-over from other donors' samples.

CDR3 amino acids: CASSSGTGSHNEQFF. This sequence joins TRBV4-2 and TRBJ2-1; lacking DNA, the TRBD1 call made by TCRdb goes unchecked. The germline V gene encodes CDR1 LGHNA and CDR2 YNFKEQ. CDR3 size: 15 residues.

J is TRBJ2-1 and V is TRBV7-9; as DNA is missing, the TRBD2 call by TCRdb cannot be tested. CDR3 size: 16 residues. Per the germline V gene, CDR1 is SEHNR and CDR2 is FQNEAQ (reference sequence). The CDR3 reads CASSATLAGEGNEQFF.

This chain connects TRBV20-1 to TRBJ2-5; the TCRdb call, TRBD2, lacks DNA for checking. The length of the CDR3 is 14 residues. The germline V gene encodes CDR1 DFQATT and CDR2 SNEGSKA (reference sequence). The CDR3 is CSATGTSGQETQYF.

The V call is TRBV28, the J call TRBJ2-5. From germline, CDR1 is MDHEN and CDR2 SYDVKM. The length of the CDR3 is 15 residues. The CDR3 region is CASSRNLAYQETQYF.

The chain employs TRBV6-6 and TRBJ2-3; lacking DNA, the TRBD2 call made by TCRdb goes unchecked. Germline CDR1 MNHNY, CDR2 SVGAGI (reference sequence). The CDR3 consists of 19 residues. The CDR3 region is CASSRHRTPSPLAADTQYF.

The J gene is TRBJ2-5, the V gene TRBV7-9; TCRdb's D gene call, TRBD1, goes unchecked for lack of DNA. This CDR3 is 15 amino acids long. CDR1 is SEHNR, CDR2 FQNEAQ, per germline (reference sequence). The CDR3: CASSLRQGSQETQYF.

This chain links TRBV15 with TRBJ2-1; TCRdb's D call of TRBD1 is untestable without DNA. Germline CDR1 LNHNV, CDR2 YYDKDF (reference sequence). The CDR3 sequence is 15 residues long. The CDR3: CAASGTGTGYNEQFF.

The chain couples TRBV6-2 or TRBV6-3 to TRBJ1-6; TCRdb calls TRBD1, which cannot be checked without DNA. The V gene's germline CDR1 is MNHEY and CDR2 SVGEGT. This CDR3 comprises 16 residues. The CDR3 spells CASSSLDSSFLRALHF.

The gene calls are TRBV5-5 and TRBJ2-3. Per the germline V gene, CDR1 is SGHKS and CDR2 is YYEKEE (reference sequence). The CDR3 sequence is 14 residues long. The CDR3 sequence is CASSFQTSTDTQYF.

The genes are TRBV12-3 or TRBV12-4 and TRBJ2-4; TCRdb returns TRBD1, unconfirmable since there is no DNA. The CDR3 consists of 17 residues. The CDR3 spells CASSSAGGGLAKNIQYF.

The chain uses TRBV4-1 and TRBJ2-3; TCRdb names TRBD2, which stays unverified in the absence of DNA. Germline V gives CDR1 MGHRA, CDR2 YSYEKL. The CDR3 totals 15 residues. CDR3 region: CASSQADYITDTQYF.

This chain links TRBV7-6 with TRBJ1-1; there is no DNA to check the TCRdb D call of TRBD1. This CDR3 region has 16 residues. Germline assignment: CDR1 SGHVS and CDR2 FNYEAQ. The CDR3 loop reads CASSSRAAGARTEAFF.

The CDR3 reads CSVESGESSYNEQFF. The V and J genes are TRBV29-1 and TRBJ2-1; the TCRdb call, TRBD2, lacks DNA for checking. The CDR3 contains 15 residues. Germline-derived CDR1 and CDR2 are SQVTM and ANQGSEA.

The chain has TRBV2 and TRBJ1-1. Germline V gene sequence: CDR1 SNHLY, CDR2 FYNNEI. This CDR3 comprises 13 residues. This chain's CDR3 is CASSPVVDTEAFF.

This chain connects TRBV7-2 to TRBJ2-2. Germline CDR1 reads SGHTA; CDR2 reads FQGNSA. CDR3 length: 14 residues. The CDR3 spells CASSLLRNTGELFF.

CDR3 region: CASSLDTSATDTQYF. The rearrangement uses TRBV5-1 and TRBJ2-3; the TCRdb call, TRBD2, lacks DNA for checking. Germline lookup yields CDR1 SGHRS and CDR2 YFSETQ. The CDR3 totals 15 residues.

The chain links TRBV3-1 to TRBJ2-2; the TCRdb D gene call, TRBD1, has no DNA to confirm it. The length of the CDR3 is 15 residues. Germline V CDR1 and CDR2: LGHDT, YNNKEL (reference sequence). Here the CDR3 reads CASSQVRENTGELFF.

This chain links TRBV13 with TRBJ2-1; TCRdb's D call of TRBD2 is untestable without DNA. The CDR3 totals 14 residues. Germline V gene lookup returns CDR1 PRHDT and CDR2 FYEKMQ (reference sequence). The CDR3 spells CASKAGTPYNEQFF.